The 19 T cell receptor beta chains presented below share a single source sample, sequenced in a study of blood T cell repertoires in COVID-19. The protocol was immunoSEQ multiplex PCR, while the TCRdb copy is restricted to in-frame clones and leaves out a portion. This sample has 200,000 to 300,000 clones, with 86% found just once. The sequenced sample consisted of PBMCs or T cells enriched from blood (not recorded which). All receptors derive from a woman between 18 and 29 years old who had recovered from COVID-19.

This chain joins TRBV10-2 and TRBJ1-5, with no clear D. CDR1 and CDR2 from the germline V gene are WSHSY and SAAADI. The CDR3 has 14 residues. V lost 0 bases, J lost 6 bases, and 9 bases lay in between. The chain's CDR3 is CASSESLGFQPQHF. CDR3 DNA: TGCGCCAGCAGTGAGTCGTTGGGCTTTCAGCCCCAGCATTTT.

The V call is TRBV7-9, the J call TRBJ2-7; 7 bases map to TRBD1. The CDR3 loop spans 14 amino acids. Germline assignment: CDR1 SEHNR and CDR2 FQNEAQ (reference sequence). J was trimmed by 0 bases and V by 5 bases; bases with no gene match: 4. DNA for the CDR3: TGTGCCAGCAGCGAACGACAGGGCTCCTACGAGCAGTACTTC. Protein product: CASSERQGSYEQYF.

Only one count was recorded for this clone. The chain recombines TRBV11-2 with TRBJ2-1; 10 bases map to TRBD1. The J segment lost 8 bases and the V segment lost 5 bases, leaving 15 bases of the junction unmatched. In germline, CDR1 is SGHAT, CDR2 FQNNGV. This CDR3 has 17 residues. The DNA of the CDR3 is TGTGCCAGCAGCCCAACCCCGGGACAGGGGCGCGGGGATGAGCAGTTCTTC. The encoded protein is CASSPTPGQGRGDEQFF.

This chain connects TRBV7-9 to TRBJ2-1; TRBD2 matches 10 bases. The CDR3 length is 15 residues. In germline, CDR1 is SEHNR, CDR2 FQNEAQ (reference sequence). The V gene end was trimmed by 5 bases and the J gene end by 3 bases; junction bases not matched to a gene: 4. The CDR3 reads CASSPSGSGYNEQFF. Here the CDR3 DNA reads TGTGCCAGCAGCCCTAGCGGGAGCGGCTACAATGAGCAGTTCTTC.

The J gene is TRBJ2-1, the V gene TRBV29-1; TRBD2 matches 8 bases. Germline CDR1 and CDR2: SQVTM and ANQGSEA. V lost 4 bases to trimming and J lost 7 bases; unmatched junction nucleotides: 9. The CDR3 has 14 residues. The CDR3 coding sequence is TGCAGCGTTGTCGGAGCGGGAGAGCTGAATGAGCAGTTCTTC. As protein: CSVVGAGELNEQFF.

The rearrangement joins TRBV30 to TRBJ2-1, with TRBD1 matching 10 bases. V shed 8 bases, J shed 4 bases, and the junction held 8 bases outside the gene matches. The germline CDR1 and CDR2 sequences are GTSNPN and SVGIG (reference sequence). The CDR3 runs to 14 residues. CDR3 sequence reads: CAGAGTGVYNEQFF. The CDR3 coding sequence is TGTGCCGGAGCCGGGACAGGGGTTTACAATGAGCAGTTCTTC.

The chain joins TRBV12-5 to TRBJ1-5, with D maybe TRBD1 (6 bases). The CDR3 covers 17 residues. Germline-derived CDR1 and CDR2 are LGHNT and FRNRAP. Deletions cut 4 bases from V and 10 bases from J, with 26 bases between. The chain's CDR3 is CASGSVRDMQGIEPQHF. Written as DNA, the CDR3 is TGTGCTAGTGGTTCGGTCCGGGACATGCAGGGAATAGAACCCCAGCATTTT.

V and J are TRBV7-2 and TRBJ2-3, with TRBD1 as a possible D gene (5 bases). V was trimmed by 6 bases and J by 4 bases, leaving 20 bases between them. The length of the CDR3 is 16 residues. CDR1 is SGHTA and CDR2 is FQGNSA in the germline V gene. As DNA, the CDR3 is TGTGCCAGCAGTCTAGTTGGGGCCTTACCATCAGATACGCAGTATTTT. Protein product: CASSLVGALPSDTQYF.

This clone was seen a handful of times. The chain employs TRBV11-2 and TRBJ2-2; TRBD2 aligns across 15 bases. Germline V gene data show CDR1 as SGHAT and CDR2 as FQNNGV. There are 19 residues in the CDR3. V lost 5 bases, J lost 0 bases, and 7 bases stayed unmatched. Here the CDR3 DNA reads TGTGCCAGCAGCCCACGGACTAGCGGGGGGGCGACGAACACCGGGGAGCTGTTTTTT. This translates into CASSPRTSGGATNTGELFF.

The genes are TRBV11-2 and TRBJ2-3; 9 nucleotides agree with TRBD2. Germline values: CDR1 SGHAT, CDR2 FQNNGV. V dropped 5 bases and J dropped 6; count of bases not matched to a gene: 6. The CDR3 is 14 residues long. CDR3 amino acids: CASSRLAAMDTQYF. In nucleotides, the CDR3 is TGTGCCAGCAGCCGACTAGCGGCCATGGATACGCAGTATTTT.

This sequence joins TRBV6-2 or TRBV6-3 and TRBJ1-5; 9 bases agree with TRBD1. The junction had 12 bases not matched to a gene; V was cut back by 6 bases and J by 0 bases. CDR1 and CDR2 (germline): MNHEY, SVGEGT. This CDR3 region has 18 residues. The CDR3 region has the DNA TGTGCCAGCAGCCTGGACAGGGGCGAACCTTATAGCAATCAGCCCCAGCATTTT. Amino acids: CASSLDRGEPYSNQPQHF.

This chain joins TRBV19 and TRBJ1-5; the D is unclear. Deletions cut 8 bases from V and 6 bases from J, with 11 bases between. From germline, CDR1 is LNHDA and CDR2 SQIVND (reference sequence). The CDR3 spans 12 residues. The CDR3 loop reads CASLQLGQPQHF. The CDR3, as DNA: TGTGCCAGTTTACAGTTGGGTCAGCCCCAGCATTTT.

This chain links TRBV4-3 with TRBJ2-3; 9 bases match TRBD1. The germline gives CDR1 LGHNA, CDR2 YSLEER. The CDR3 covers 15 residues. Trimming at V came to 5 bases and at J to 2 bases, leaving 5 bases not matched to a gene. CDR3 in amino acids: CASSFGTGITDTQYF. CDR3 in DNA: TGCGCCAGCAGCTTCGGGACAGGGATCACAGATACGCAGTATTTT.

This clone was recorded a few times. The chain has TRBV30 and TRBJ1-1; TRBD1 is a possible D gene (5 bases). From germline, CDR1 is GTSNPN and CDR2 SVGIG (reference sequence). V gave up 4 bases and J gave up 8 bases, with 11 bases separating them. This CDR3 contains 11 residues. In DNA form, the CDR3 reads TGTGCCTGGATTTGGGGGGTAGAAGCTTTCTTT. This sequence encodes CAWIWGVEAFF.

J is TRBJ2-4 and V is TRBV25-1, with 9 bases identical to TRBD1. Germline loops: CDR1 MGHDK, CDR2 SYGVNS. This CDR3 is 15 amino acids long. The ends lost 2 bases at V and 8 bases at J; junction bases unmatched: 7. CDR3 sequence: CASSEHRTGEDIQYF. CDR3 in DNA: TGTGCCAGCAGTGAACATCGGACAGGGGAAGACATTCAGTACTTC.

V gene TRBV6-1 combines with J gene TRBJ1-5; D possibly corresponds to TRBD1 (5 bases). The CDR3 extends over 17 amino acids. V dropped 0 bases and J dropped 0 bases, with 12 bases sitting between them. The germline CDR1 and CDR2 sequences are MNHNS and SASEGT. The DNA of the CDR3 is TGTGCCAGCAGTGAAGCCCTGGACAATTATAGCAATCAGCCCCAGCATTTT. Translation: CASSEALDNYSNQPQHF.

The chain couples TRBV4-1 to TRBJ1-4; the D gene is possibly TRBD1 (6 bases). The CDR3 has 17 amino acids. The V end lost 0 bases, the J end lost 8 bases, and 19 bases lay between the germline ends. Germline values: CDR1 MGHRA, CDR2 YSYEKL. CDR3 DNA: TGCGCCAGCAGCCAAGAAACCAGGGACACCGGAAACGAAAAACTGTTTTTT. It encodes CASSQETRDTGNEKLFF.

The chain recombines TRBV19 with TRBJ2-5, with 9 positions matching TRBD1. Trimming cost V 10 bases and J 7 bases; bases outside gene matches: 13. The CDR3 contains 14 residues. Germline-derived CDR1 and CDR2 are LNHDA and SQIVND (reference sequence). CDR3 bases: TGTGCCACCGCGGGACAGGGTGGGGTTTGGACCCAGTACTTC. Protein product: CATAGQGGVWTQYF.

This clone was counted only a few times. The rearrangement uses TRBV4-3 and TRBJ1-5; 8 bases agree with TRBD1. V dropped 0 bases and J dropped 7; count of bases not matched to a gene: 5. The CDR3 has 15 residues. Looked up from germline, CDR1 is LGHNA and CDR2 is YSLEER. The CDR3 DNA is TGCGCCAGCAGCCAAGAACGGACAGGGTGGCAGCCCCAGCATTTT. Translating gives CASSQERTGWQPQHF.